This TCR beta chain was sequenced during a study of T cell repertoires in breast cancer (dated by TCRdb to between 2015 and 2016). Background for the entire study: Tumors, lymph nodes and peripheral blood lymphocytes from breast cancer patients were profiled in the study, along with peripheral blood from healthy control donors. ER+/PR+ status was present in the majority of the 20 to 25 patient tumors that were analyzed for shared TCRs. Given the low mutational burden of breast cancer and the rarity of common mutations in breast cancer, it was reasoned that TCRs shared between breast cancer patients would target shared antigens. Nine healthy donors, of an age range similar to that of the patients, were included as controls. Tumor-free lymph nodes were processed without enzymatic digestion, and blood samples were separated by Ficoll. Tumors and tumor-involved lymph nodes were minced, digested with Liberase and DNase, and then passed through 70-um and 40-um filters. On average, sequencing produced about 470,000 sequences per sample, which came to 9 to 10 reads per input cell.

Receptor libraries were prepared by emulsion pairing. Unpaired genes were suppressed in a second nested PCR with blocking oligos, after which Illumina adaptors and barcodes were added in a third nested PCR. Each emulsion RT-PCR master mix held about 4,500-250,000 T cells and included C-region, Stepout and V-region primers. The emulsions were generated using the Micellula Emulsion and Purification Kit, and the RT-PCR was run with Qiagen OneStep RT-PCR reagents. Pooled libraries were sequenced with paired-end 2 x 250 reads on an Illumina MiSeq. The authors' analysis ran thus. Read pairs were joined in Galaxy and clipped at the engineered overlap into separate alpha and beta files, and reads that were not clipped were discarded. Alpha-beta pairs were assigned using CompleteTCR, a MiTCR-based pipeline in which chains sharing read cluster identifiers are linked by an R script. TCR sequences seen only once, which were about 1-3.2%, were removed as potential sequencing errors. In-frame beta chains were kept once TCRdb had trimmed the public reads at Q25 with fastp and called clones with MiXCR. Rows merge per CDR3 protein into single entries with the most common DNA and genes. The V and J calls were not made by the authors but by TCRdb's processing. This sample holds around 770 distinct CDR3 sequences; around a third were observed only once. The ten top clones hold more than 20% of the sample.

Results the study describes overall, beyond this receptor: Shared TCRs were encoded by various nucleotide sequences, which suggests selection and expansion based on antigen. Discarding singleton TCRs and sampling only part of each tumor may have missed genuine antitumor clones. TRBV7 predominance was observed among shared TCRs, which possibly reflected tumor recognition or mispriming bias from eight TRBV7 primers. Emulsion RT-PCR was considered qualitative rather than quantitative, since transcript abundance and primer differences skewed clone recovery. Possible tumor specificity was suggested for under 20 TCR pairs that were shared across seven or more patient tumors yet rarely found in control blood. Compared with tumor-free nodes, tumor-involved sentinel lymph nodes shared about fourfold more TCRs with matched tumor repertoires (about 8.3% versus 1.9%).

The study used an expanded emulsion RT-PCR method with primers for all TCR V genes to analyze paired alpha-beta TCRs of CD8+ T cells. Before emulsion RT-PCR, CD8+ T cells were isolated using a CD8 positive selection kit and then incubated overnight in 8.5 to 10 IU/mL IL-2. As encoded in the germline V gene, CDR1 is MNHEY while CDR2 is SVGEGT. Trimming removed 2 bases from V and 2 bases from J; the gene matches leave 6 bases unexplained. The CDR3 spans 16 residues, from the cysteine through the phenylalanine. Only the CDR3 part of the read is kept: 48 bases, read in frame from the first base. About this clonotype itself: Its antigen is still unknown. Base qualities are not at hand, and no much larger clone is one base apart.

This clonotype was sampled from a pool of human donors with breast cancer or a healthy control (not recorded which). Sequencing was done on a sample of CD8+ T cells. This receptor chain uses TRBV6-2 or TRBV6-3 and TRBJ1-5; TRBD1 aligns with 7 central bases. At the DNA level, the sequence is TGTGCCAGCAGTTACGAGGCAGGGGGAGGCAATCAGCCCCAGCATTTT. Translated, this gives CASSYEAGGGNQPQHF.